This T cell receptor (beta chain) appears in the sequencing data of a study of cytomegalovirus exposure and HLA in healthy donors. Study findings and constraints: The authors later found most CMV-associated TCR beta chains appeared HLA-restricted. Common viral pathogens (according to a later analysis) appeared linked to several of the most significant clusters.

PCR primers comprised 60 Vbeta and 13 Jbeta primers. Authors' processing steps: Tens of millions of unique TCR beta chains, roughly 11 million of them shared, were counted by a later analysis. Libraries were prepared by immunoSEQ multiplex PCR; TCRdb keeps only in-frame clonotypes and omits some of them. The DNA gave D and trimming, while V, J and clone size come from that table. The sample lists roughly 120,000 clones, 82% occurring once. V trimming: 3 bases; J trimming: 4 bases; junction bases outside the gene matches: 5. The germline V gene has CDR1 LNHDA and CDR2 SQIVND (reference sequence). The CDR3 is 14 amino acids. Details on this clone: Its matching antigen is unknown.

Sequences were obtained from PBMCs. This TCR was recovered from a man in his thirties or forties in good health and CMV-seropositive. The chain recombines TRBV19 with TRBJ2-7; 8 positions match TRBD1. The CDR3 sequence: CASSIPGGRYEQYF. The CDR3 coding sequence is TGTGCCAGTAGTATTCCAGGGGGCCGATACGAGCAGTACTTC.